A single sample gave rise to the 9 T cell receptor beta chains below, sequenced in a study of CXCR3-negative and CXCR3-positive naive CD8 T cells. Via 5' RACE with UMI labels, TRB cDNA libraries were prepared. Each CDR3 protein gets one entry in TCRdb, which reprocessed the 5' RACE reads and gives no DNA. The specimen's table records 50,000 to 75,000 distinct CDR3 sequences. The sample was naive CXCR3- CD8+ T cells from blood. Subset denoted: CD45RO-CCR7+CD27+CD95- naive CD8+ T cells lacking CXCR3 (TNR3-). These receptor sequences come from a human donor in good health. Some clones in this sample may be carry-over from other donors' samples.

The chain carries TRBV20-1 and TRBJ1-2; with no DNA, the TCRdb D assignment of TRBD1 cannot be verified. Germline CDR1 DFQATT, CDR2 SNEGSKA (reference sequence). The CDR3 sequence is 13 residues long. Here the CDR3 reads CSAAQGTRDGYTF.

The rearrangement links TRBV6-5 to TRBJ2-7; TCRdb's D call, TRBD1, is unchecked because there is no DNA. The CDR3 runs to 15 residues. Germline CDR1 is MNHEY and CDR2 is SVGAGI. CDR3 protein: CASRSVLGGIYEQYF.

The chain joins TRBV11-1 to TRBJ2-2. CDR1 is SGHAT and CDR2 is FQDESV in the germline V gene (reference sequence). The CDR3 consists of 15 residues. CDR3 region: CASSLSTHNTGELFF.

This chain uses TRBV29-1 with TRBJ2-7; TCRdb proposes TRBD1, but this gene call is untestable without DNA. Germline loops: CDR1 SQVTM, CDR2 ANQGSEA. The CDR3 sequence is 12 residues long. CDR3 amino acids: CSAGQGAGEQYF.

The V gene is TRBV7-6, the J gene TRBJ2-3. This CDR3 comprises 12 residues. Germline V gene lookup returns CDR1 SGHVS and CDR2 FNYEAQ. The CDR3 loop is CASIDDTDTQYF.

The rearrangement joins TRBV6-2 or TRBV6-3 to TRBJ2-3; checking the TCRdb D call of TRBD2 is not possible without DNA. CDR1 is MNHEY, CDR2 SVGEGT, per germline. The CDR3 contains 16 residues. CDR3 amino acids: CASSITSSGYTDTQYF.

This rearrangement joins TRBV14 to TRBJ2-7. CDR1 and CDR2 from the germline V gene are SGHDN and FVKESK. CDR3 length: 13 amino acids. This CDR3 is CASSQDLGSEQYF.

This chain connects TRBV7-8 to TRBJ1-3. The CDR3 is made up of 17 amino acids. Per the germline V gene, CDR1 is SGHVS and CDR2 is FQNEAQ. CDR3 sequence: CASSLGTDSQRSVTIYF.

The chain has TRBV9 and TRBJ2-5; TCRdb lists TRBD2, though no DNA is available to test this call. This CDR3 comprises 18 residues. Germline V lookup: CDR1 SGDLS, CDR2 YYNGEE. CDR3 in amino acids: CASSATSAGLLYQETPYF. Complete variable domain (other parts from reference TRBV9 and TRBJ2-5): DSGVTQTPKHLITATGQRVTLRCSPRSGDLSVYWYQQSLDQGLQFLIQYYNGEERAKGNILERFSAQQFPDLHSELNLSSLELGDSALYFCASSATSAGLLYQETPYFGPGTRLLVL.